The clone carrying this T cell receptor beta chain was observed once. Its specificity is not known. After removal of 0 bases from V and 2 bases from J, the junction contained 12 bases not matched to a gene. This CDR3 has 21 residues. Germline-derived CDR1 and CDR2 are MNHEY and SMNVEV (reference sequence). This sample was included in a study of cytomegalovirus exposure and HLA in healthy donors. Study overall: The roughly 130 validation repertoires were reported in a later analysis to have been generated on the same platform as the roughly 700 first-cohort repertoires. General study points: Rare TCR sequences predominated, though certain public TCRs were found in many donors.

Some clones are missing from TCRdb's copy, which holds only in-frame ones; the method was immunoSEQ multiplex PCR. The repertoire has about 150,000 clones, approximately 88% of them found once; the top ten carry 3% to 3.5%. Material: PBMCs. The sequence was collected from a woman between 18 and 29 years old in good health and CMV-seropositive. This sequence joins TRBV27 and TRBJ2-3; 15 bases fit TRBD2. CDR3 bases: TGTGCCAGCAGTTTATCGCAAGGACTAGCGGGAGGGCCGAGGGTCACAGATACGCAGTATTTT. This codes for CASSLSQGLAGGPRVTDTQYF.